A single sample gave rise to the 10 T cell receptor beta chains below, sequenced in a study of cytomegalovirus exposure and HLA in healthy donors. Profiling relied on immunoSEQ multiplex PCR, and the TCRdb table lists in-frame clones only, not all of them. Of under 250,000 clones listed, approximately 87% are singletons. Source material: PBMCs. Source of these receptors: a man younger than 30 in good health and CMV-seronegative.

V gene TRBV25-1 combines with J gene TRBJ2-3; D is ambiguous. The CDR3 totals 12 residues. With 1 base removed from V and 7 bases from J, the gap between germline ends came to 6 bases. CDR1 is MGHDK and CDR2 is SYGVNS in the germline V gene. The CDR3 spells CASSESYNTQYF. In nucleotides, the CDR3 is TGTGCCAGCAGTGAATCCTATAATACGCAGTATTTT.

V is TRBV6-5 and J is TRBJ1-6, with D tentatively TRBD1 (6 bases). Trimming cost V 5 bases and J 10 bases, with 15 bases left between them. The CDR3 extends over 14 amino acids. CDR1 and CDR2 (germline): MNHEY, SVGAGI. The CDR3 nucleotides read TGTGCCAGCAGTAACACAGGGCCTCGGTCACCCCTCCACTTT. The encoded protein is CASSNTGPRSPLHF.

CDR3 sequence: CASSADPGTRVTDTQYF. CDR3 sequence (DNA): TGTGCCAGCAGTGCTGATCCTGGTACTAGAGTCACAGATACGCAGTATTTT. The chain has TRBV2 and TRBJ2-3, with D tentatively TRBD2 (5 bases). V lost 4 bases and J lost 2, with 19 bases in between. Germline CDR1 SNHLY, CDR2 FYNNEI. The CDR3 extends over 17 amino acids.

CDR3 residues: CASSWGQGQPQHF. CDR3 bases: TGTGCCAGCAGCTGGGGACAGGGCCAGCCCCAGCATTTT. V gene TRBV7-9 combines with J gene TRBJ1-5; 9 positions agree with TRBD1. V trimming: 4 bases; J trimming: 7 bases; junction bases outside the gene matches: 2. Germline V CDR1 and CDR2: SEHNR, FQNEAQ (reference sequence). The CDR3 extends over 13 amino acids.

The DNA of the CDR3 is TGTGCCAGCAGTGACACTCCGGGAAACACCATATATTTT. This codes for CASSDTPGNTIYF. The chain recombines TRBV25-1 with TRBJ1-3; D gene ambiguous. From germline, CDR1 is MGHDK and CDR2 SYGVNS. The CDR3 sequence is 13 residues long. V dropped 3 bases and J dropped 4 bases, with 7 bases sitting between them.

The chain employs TRBV18 and TRBJ1-3; no reliable D call. Trimming took off 5 bases at V and 4 bases at J, with 3 bases between the two ends. The CDR3 spans 11 residues. Per the germline V gene, CDR1 is KGHSH and CDR2 is LQKENI. CDR3 nucleotides: TGTGCCAGCTCAGAGGGAAACACCATATATTTT. Protein product: CASSEGNTIYF.

This clone occurred once. The chain uses TRBV5-1 and TRBJ1-5; 9 positions agree with TRBD1. The trim removed 4 bases at V and 2 bases at J, leaving 4 bases unmatched. CDR1 is SGHRS, CDR2 YFSETQ, per germline. The CDR3 consists of 15 residues. The CDR3 loop reads CASSPQGAGNQPQHF. The CDR3 nucleotides are TGCGCCAGCAGCCCACAGGGGGCTGGCAATCAGCCCCAGCATTTT.

The CDR3 spells CASNKQGTQPQHF. In DNA form, the CDR3 reads TGTGCCAGCAACAAACAGGGGACGCAGCCCCAGCATTTT. The V call is TRBV5-8, the J call TRBJ1-5; 7 bases match TRBD1. V was pared by 6 bases and J by 7 bases, with 7 bases of the junction left unmatched. The length of the CDR3 is 13 residues. Germline V CDR1 and CDR2: SGHTS, YDEGEE.

The chain combines TRBV27 with TRBJ2-1; perhaps TRBD1 as D (5 bases). The CDR3 consists of 14 residues. Trimming cost V 6 bases and J 3 bases, with 12 bases left between them. Germline assignment: CDR1 MNHEY and CDR2 SMNVEV (reference sequence). This CDR3 reads CASRIRGDYNEQFF. The CDR3 nucleotides read TGTGCCAGCAGGATAAGGGGTGACTACAATGAGCAGTTCTTC.

The chain links TRBV27 to TRBJ1-6; TRBD1 matches at 7 bases. The CDR3 extends over 15 amino acids. V gave up 5 bases and J gave up 7 bases; unmatched junction bases: 8. CDR1 and CDR2 from the germline V gene are MNHEY and SMNVEV (reference sequence). The chain's CDR3 is CASSPGTDGNSPLHF. CDR3 DNA sequence: TGTGCCAGCAGTCCCGGGACAGACGGGAATTCACCCCTCCACTTT.